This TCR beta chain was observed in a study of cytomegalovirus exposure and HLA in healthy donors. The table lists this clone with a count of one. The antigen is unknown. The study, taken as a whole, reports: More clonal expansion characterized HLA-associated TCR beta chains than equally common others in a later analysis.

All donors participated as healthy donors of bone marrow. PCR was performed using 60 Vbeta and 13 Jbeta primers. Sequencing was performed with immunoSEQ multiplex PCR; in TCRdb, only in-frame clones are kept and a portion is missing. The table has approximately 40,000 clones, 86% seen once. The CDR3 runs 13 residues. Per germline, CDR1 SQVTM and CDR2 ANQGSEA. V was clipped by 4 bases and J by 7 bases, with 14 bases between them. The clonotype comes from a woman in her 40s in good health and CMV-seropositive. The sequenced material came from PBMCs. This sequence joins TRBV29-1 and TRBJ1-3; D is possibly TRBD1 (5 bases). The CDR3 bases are TGCAGCGTTGTAGTCGCGGGGCAGAACACCATATATTTT. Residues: CSVVVAGQNTIYF. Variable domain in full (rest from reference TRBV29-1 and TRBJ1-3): SAVISQKPSRDICQRGTSLTIQCQVDSQVTMMFWYRQQPGQSLTLIATANQGSEATYESGFVIDKFPISRPNLTFSTLTVSNMSPEDSSIYLCSVVVAGQNTIYFGEGSWLTVV.